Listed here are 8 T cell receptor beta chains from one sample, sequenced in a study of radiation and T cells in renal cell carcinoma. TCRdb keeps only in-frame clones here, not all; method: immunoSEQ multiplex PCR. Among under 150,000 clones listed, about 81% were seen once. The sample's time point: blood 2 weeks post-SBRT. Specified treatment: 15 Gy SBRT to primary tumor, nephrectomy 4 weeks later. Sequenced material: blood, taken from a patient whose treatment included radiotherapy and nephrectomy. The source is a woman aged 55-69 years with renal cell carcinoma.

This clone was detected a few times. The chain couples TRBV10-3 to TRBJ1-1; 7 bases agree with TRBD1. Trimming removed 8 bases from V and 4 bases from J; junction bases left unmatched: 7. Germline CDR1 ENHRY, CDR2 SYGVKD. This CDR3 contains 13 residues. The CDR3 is CAISRQGRTEAFF. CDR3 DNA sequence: TGTGCCATCTCCCGACAGGGACGCACTGAAGCTTTCTTT.

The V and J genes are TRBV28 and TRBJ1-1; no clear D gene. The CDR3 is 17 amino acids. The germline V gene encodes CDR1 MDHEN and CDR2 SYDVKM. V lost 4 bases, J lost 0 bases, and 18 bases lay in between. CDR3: CASSSTGVESMNTEAFF. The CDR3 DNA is TGTGCCAGCAGTTCGACTGGAGTTGAGAGCATGAACACTGAAGCTTTCTTT.

CDR3 in amino acids: CASSRSAGVNNEQFF. DNA of the CDR3: TGTGCCAGCAGTAGGTCGGCAGGGGTAAACAATGAGCAGTTCTTC. The chain uses TRBV6-1 and TRBJ2-1, with a weak D call TRBD1 (6 bases). Germline CDR1 reads MNHNS; CDR2 reads SASEGT. The CDR3 has 15 residues. V lost 5 bases to trimming and J lost 5 bases, with 16 bases between them.

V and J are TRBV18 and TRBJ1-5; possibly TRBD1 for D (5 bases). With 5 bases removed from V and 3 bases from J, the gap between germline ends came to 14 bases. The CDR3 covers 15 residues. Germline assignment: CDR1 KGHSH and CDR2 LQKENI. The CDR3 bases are TGTGCCAGCTCAGCCACACAGGAGTACAATCAGCCCCAGCATTTT. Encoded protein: CASSATQEYNQPQHF.

CDR3 coding DNA: TGTGCCTGGAGGGACAGGGTCGGAGAGACCCAGTACTTC. Translating gives CAWRDRVGETQYF. The genes are TRBV30 and TRBJ2-5, with 8 bases matching TRBD1. J lost 4 bases, V lost 3 bases, and 4 bases had no gene match. CDR1 is GTSNPN, CDR2 SVGIG, per germline (reference sequence). This CDR3 contains 13 residues.

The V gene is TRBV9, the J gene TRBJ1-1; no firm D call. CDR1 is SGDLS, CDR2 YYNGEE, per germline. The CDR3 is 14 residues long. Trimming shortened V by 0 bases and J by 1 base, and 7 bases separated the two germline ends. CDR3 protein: CASSVVVGNTEAFF. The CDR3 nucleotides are TGTGCCAGCAGCGTAGTTGTAGGGAACACTGAAGCTTTCTTT. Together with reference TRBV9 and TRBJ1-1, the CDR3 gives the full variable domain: DSGVTQTPKHLITATGQRVTLRCSPRSGDLSVYWYQQSLDQGLQFLIQYYNGEERAKGNILERFSAQQFPDLHSELNLSSLELGDSALYFCASSVVVGNTEAFFGQGTRLTVV.

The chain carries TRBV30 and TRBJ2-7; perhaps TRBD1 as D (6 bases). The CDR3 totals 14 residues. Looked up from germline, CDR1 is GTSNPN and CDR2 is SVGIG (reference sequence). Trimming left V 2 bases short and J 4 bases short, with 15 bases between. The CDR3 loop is CAWSPRQELYEQYF. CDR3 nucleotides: TGTGCCTGGAGTCCCAGACAGGAATTGTACGAGCAGTACTTC.

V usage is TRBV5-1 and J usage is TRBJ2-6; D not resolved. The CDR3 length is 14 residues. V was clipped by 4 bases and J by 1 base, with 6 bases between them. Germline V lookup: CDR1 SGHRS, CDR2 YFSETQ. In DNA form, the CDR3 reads TGCGCCAGCAGCCCAAATTCTGGGGCCAACGTCCTGACTTTC. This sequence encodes CASSPNSGANVLTF.